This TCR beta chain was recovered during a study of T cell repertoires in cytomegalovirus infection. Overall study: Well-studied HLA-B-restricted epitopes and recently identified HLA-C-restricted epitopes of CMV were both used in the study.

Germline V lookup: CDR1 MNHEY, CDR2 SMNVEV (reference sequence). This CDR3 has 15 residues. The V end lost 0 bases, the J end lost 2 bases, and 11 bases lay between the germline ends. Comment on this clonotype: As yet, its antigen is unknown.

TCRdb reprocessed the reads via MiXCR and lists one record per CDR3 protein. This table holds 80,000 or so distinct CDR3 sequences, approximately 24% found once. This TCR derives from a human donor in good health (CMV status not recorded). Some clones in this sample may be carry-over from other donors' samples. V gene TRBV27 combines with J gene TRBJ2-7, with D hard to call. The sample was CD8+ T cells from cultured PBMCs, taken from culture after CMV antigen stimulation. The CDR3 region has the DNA TGTGCCAGCAGTTTATCTAGATCCCTTACCTACGAGCAGTACTTC. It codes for CASSLSRSLTYEQYF.